The 27 T cell receptor beta chains below all came from one sample that was sequenced in a study of blood T cell repertoires in COVID-19. TCRdb keeps only in-frame clones here, not all; method: immunoSEQ multiplex PCR. The top ten hold over 3% of the sample, which has 200,000 or so clones, roughly 88% seen once. Material for sequencing was PBMCs or T cells enriched from blood (not recorded which). These receptors were taken from a woman between 40 and 50 years old with acute COVID-19.

V usage is TRBV7-2 and J usage is TRBJ1-1, with 8 bases identical to TRBD1. Germline assignment: CDR1 SGHTA and CDR2 FQGNSA. The ends lost 5 bases at V and 3 bases at J; junction bases unmatched: 8. The CDR3 totals 15 residues. The CDR3 DNA is TGTGCCAGCAGCCCAACTCGACAGGGGTACACTGAAGCTTTCTTT. Protein: CASSPTRQGYTEAFF.

CDR3: CASKKDFSEAFF. CDR3 sequence (DNA): TGTGCCTCTAAGAAGGACTTCTCTGAAGCTTTCTTT. This rearrangement joins TRBV19 to TRBJ1-1; no clear D gene. V lost 11 bases, J lost 6 bases, and 16 bases lay in between. This CDR3 comprises 12 residues. Germline-derived CDR1 and CDR2 are LNHDA and SQIVND (reference sequence).

The V and J genes are TRBV18 and TRBJ1-1; D is ambiguous. Looked up from germline, CDR1 is KGHSH and CDR2 is LQKENI. The V end was cut by 3 bases, the J end by 0 bases, with 8 bases between. CDR3 length equals 14 residues. CDR3 residues: CASSPATLNTEAFF. Here the CDR3 DNA reads TGTGCCAGCTCACCCGCGACTTTGAACACTGAAGCTTTCTTT.

Points on this clone: Germline and junction disagree at one end, which may indicate a read error. The gene calls are TRBV6-1 and TRBJ1-2; TRBD1 agrees at 7 bases. The germline gives CDR1 MNHNS, CDR2 SASEGT. The CDR3 loop spans 16 amino acids. The CDR3 region has the DNA TGTGCCAGCAGTCAAGCAGGGGGAGGGGGTAACTATGGCTACACCTTC. Amino acid sequence: CASSQAGGGGNYGYTF.

The rearrangement uses TRBV27 and TRBJ1-2; D is possibly TRBD1 (6 bases). Trimming took 5 bases from V and 2 from J, leaving 18 bases between them. The germline CDR1 and CDR2 sequences are MNHEY and SMNVEV (reference sequence). This CDR3 is built from 16 residues. CDR3 protein: CASSLYSPGGNYGYTF. CDR3 bases: TGTGCCAGCAGTCTATATTCTCCGGGGGGCAACTATGGCTACACCTTC.

This chain links TRBV5-1 with TRBJ1-4; no definite D call. The length of the CDR3 is 15 residues. The V gene lost 0 bases and the J gene lost 3 bases, with 9 bases spanning the gap. The germline CDR1 and CDR2 sequences are SGHRS and YFSETQ. Here the CDR3 DNA reads TGCGCCAGCAGCTTGGAGAGTACTTCTAATGAAAAACTGTTTTTT. Translating gives CASSLESTSNEKLFF.

A few counts support this clone. The chain carries TRBV4-3 and TRBJ2-1; 11 bases map to TRBD1. The CDR3 sequence is 17 residues long. Germline V gene data show CDR1 as LGHNA and CDR2 as YSLEER. Germline trimming cut 4 bases from V and 6 bases from J; bases unmatched to any gene: 11. The CDR3 DNA sequence: TGCGCCAGCAGCCGCTTTCCGCACGGGACAGGGGGCAATGAGCAGTTCTTC. Protein product: CASSRFPHGTGGNEQFF.

The chain employs TRBV7-9 and TRBJ1-2, with D possibly TRBD1 on 6 matching bases. Germline lookup yields CDR1 SEHNR and CDR2 FQNEAQ (reference sequence). V lost 6 bases, J lost 0 bases, and 17 bases lay in between. The CDR3 has 16 amino acids. CDR3 coding DNA: TGTGCCAGCAGTTCCACACCCGGACAGTCTAACTATGGCTACACCTTC. Protein product: CASSSTPGQSNYGYTF.

The chain employs TRBV29-1 and TRBJ2-2; perhaps TRBD1 as D (6 bases). Trimming left V 5 bases short and J 0 bases short, with 10 bases between. The germline gives CDR1 SQVTM, CDR2 ANQGSEA. The CDR3 extends over 14 amino acids. The CDR3 sequence: CSVRGGANTGELFF. In DNA form, the CDR3 reads TGCAGCGTTCGAGGGGGAGCGAACACCGGGGAGCTGTTTTTT.

J is TRBJ1-3 and V is TRBV28, with 7 bases that match TRBD1. Germline lookup yields CDR1 MDHEN and CDR2 SYDVKM. Trimming took 5 bases from V and 4 from J; bases not matched to a gene: 5. The CDR3 loop spans 14 amino acids. The CDR3 DNA sequence: TGTGCCAGCAGTCGACAGGGAGCCGGAAACACCATATATTTT. It encodes CASSRQGAGNTIYF.

The rearrangement uses TRBV19 and TRBJ2-2; perhaps TRBD2 as D (8 bases). CDR3 size: 15 residues. Trimming removed 10 bases at V and 5 bases at J, with 20 bases between. Germline lookup yields CDR1 LNHDA and CDR2 SQIVND (reference sequence). The CDR3 DNA follows: TGTGCCACCAAATCAGGGGGACTAGTAACCGGGGAGCTGTTTTTT. Its translation is CATKSGGLVTGELFF.

The chain joins TRBV18 to TRBJ2-1, with D possibly matching TRBD2 (6 bases). V was cut by 2 bases and J by 4 bases, with 12 bases left in between. This CDR3 region has 15 residues. Germline assignment: CDR1 KGHSH and CDR2 LQKENI. The CDR3 sequence is CASSPFSGRYNEQFF. DNA of the CDR3: TGTGCCAGCTCACCATTCTCTGGGAGGTACAATGAGCAGTTCTTC.

This clone was detected once. The chain employs TRBV19 and TRBJ2-3; TRBD2 aligns across 14 bases. CDR3 length: 14 residues. V dropped 8 bases and J dropped 3; count of bases not matched to a gene: 1. CDR1 and CDR2 (germline): LNHDA, SQIVND (reference sequence). The CDR3 DNA reads as TGTGCCAGTGGACTAGCGGGGGGTACAGATACGCAGTATTTT. Its protein product is CASGLAGGTDTQYF.

The gene calls are TRBV19 and TRBJ2-7, with 10 bases fitting TRBD1. In germline, CDR1 is LNHDA, CDR2 SQIVND (reference sequence). CDR3 length: 15 residues. V was pared by 5 bases and J by 10 bases, with 14 bases of the junction left unmatched. CDR3 nucleotides: TGTGCCAGTAGTGCGGACAGGGGGACGGCATCGAAACAGTACGTC. Translating it yields CASSADRGTASKQYV.

The rearrangement links TRBV6-5 to TRBJ1-2; unclear D gene. The CDR3 covers 13 residues. Germline V gene data show CDR1 as MNHEY and CDR2 as SVGAGI. The V end lost 6 bases, the J end lost 3 bases, and 11 bases lay between the germline ends. The CDR3 DNA reads TGTGCCAGCAGCCGTGGGCTGGACTATGGCTACACCTTC. This translates into CASSRGLDYGYTF.

The rearrangement joins TRBV5-1 to TRBJ2-5, with 8 bases identical to TRBD1. V was clipped by 4 bases and J by 4 bases; unmatched bases: 3. CDR1 and CDR2 (germline): SGHRS, YFSETQ. The CDR3 extends over 13 amino acids. The DNA for the CDR3 is TGCGCCAGCAGCCTGGACAGGGCAGAGACCCAGTACTTC. Its translation: CASSLDRAETQYF.

The chain combines TRBV19 with TRBJ1-1; D gene uncertain. Trimming removed 5 bases at V and 0 bases at J, with 22 bases between. This CDR3 region has 18 residues. The germline CDR1 and CDR2 sequences are LNHDA and SQIVND (reference sequence). CDR3 protein: CASSPSSLGGFMNTEAFF. As DNA, the CDR3 is TGTGCCAGTAGTCCCTCCTCCCTCGGTGGTTTTATGAACACTGAAGCTTTCTTT.

The rearrangement links TRBV10-3 to TRBJ2-1; TRBD1 is a possible D gene (6 bases). Germline V gene lookup returns CDR1 ENHRY and CDR2 SYGVKD. V lost 8 bases, J lost 2 bases, and 19 bases lay in between. The CDR3 has 16 residues. The CDR3 region has the DNA TGTGCCATCCCCAGAGAGGGGGACAAGACCTACAATGAGCAGTTCTTC. As protein: CAIPREGDKTYNEQFF.

J is TRBJ1-1 and V is TRBV19; 10 bases match TRBD1. This CDR3 contains 16 residues. V was clipped by 4 bases and J by 3 bases; unmatched bases: 8. Germline values: CDR1 LNHDA, CDR2 SQIVND (reference sequence). DNA of the CDR3: TGTGCCAGTAGTAAGGGACAGGGGTGGGGTGACACTGAAGCTTTCTTT. Its translation is CASSKGQGWGDTEAFF.

This rearrangement joins TRBV4-1 to TRBJ1-2, with 9 positions matching TRBD1. CDR1 is MGHRA, CDR2 YSYEKL, per germline. Trimming at V came to 4 bases and at J to 6 bases, leaving 0 bases not matched to a gene. CDR3 length: 12 residues. CDR3 sequence: CASSRTGDGYTF. CDR3 sequence (DNA): TGCGCCAGCAGCCGGACAGGGGATGGCTACACCTTC.

The rearrangement links TRBV7-8 to TRBJ1-2; TRBD1 agrees at 7 bases. V lost 1 base, J lost 6 bases, and 11 bases stayed unmatched. Germline V gene lookup returns CDR1 SGHVS and CDR2 FQNEAQ. This CDR3 region has 16 residues. The CDR3 region is CASSLEGARLSNGYTF. The CDR3 nucleotides are TGTGCCAGCAGCTTAGAGGGGGCGCGACTTTCGAATGGCTACACCTTC. Together with reference TRBV7-8 and TRBJ1-2, the CDR3 gives the full variable domain: GAGVSQSPRYKVAKRGQDVALRCDPISGHVSLFWYQQALGQGPEFLTYFQNEAQLDKSGLPSDRFFAERPEGSVSTLKIQRTQQEDSAVYLCASSLEGARLSNGYTFGSGTRLTVV.

CDR3 bases: TGTGCCTGGAGTGTACCCCCAGCTAACTATGGCTACACCTTC. It is translated as CAWSVPPANYGYTF. The rearrangement uses TRBV30 and TRBJ1-2; D not certain. The V end lost 0 bases, the J end lost 0 bases, and 8 bases lay between the germline ends. Germline CDR1 and CDR2: GTSNPN and SVGIG (reference sequence). CDR3 length: 14 amino acids.

V and J are TRBV12-5 and TRBJ1-1; D gene uncertain. Germline assignment: CDR1 LGHNT and CDR2 FRNRAP. Trimming removed 1 base at V and 1 base at J, with 13 bases between. This CDR3 has 16 amino acids. CDR3 region: CASGLGPGRGNTEAFF. CDR3 in DNA: TGTGCTAGTGGTTTGGGTCCTGGCAGAGGGAACACTGAAGCTTTCTTT.

The CDR3 loop reads CSVEYRWNEQFF. The CDR3 coding sequence is TGCAGCGTTGAGTATCGGTGGAATGAGCAGTTCTTC. The chain employs TRBV29-1 and TRBJ2-1; D ambiguous. The V end was cut by 3 bases, the J end by 7 bases, with 10 bases between. This CDR3 region has 12 residues. Looked up from germline, CDR1 is SQVTM and CDR2 is ANQGSEA.

The chain couples TRBV7-2 to TRBJ1-5; 8 bases are shared with TRBD1. The CDR3 extends over 15 amino acids. The trim removed 5 bases at V and 6 bases at J, leaving 9 bases unmatched. Germline assignment: CDR1 SGHTA and CDR2 FQGNSA. The CDR3 DNA reads TGTGCCAGCAGCCTTCACCCTGACAGGGGTCAGCCCCAGCATTTT. Translating it yields CASSLHPDRGQPQHF. Filled out from reference TRBV7-2 and TRBJ1-5, the complete variable domain reads GAGVSQSPSNKVTEKGKDVELRCDPISGHTALYWYRQSLGQGLEFLIYFQGNSAPDKSGLPSDRFSAERTGGSVSTLTIQRTQQEDSAVYLCASSLHPDRGQPQHFGDGTRLSIL.

This chain connects TRBV4-3 to TRBJ1-2, with D maybe TRBD1 (6 bases). Trimming removed 5 bases at V and 5 bases at J, with 18 bases between. The CDR3 extends over 15 amino acids. Germline V CDR1 and CDR2: LGHNA, YSLEER. In nucleotides, the CDR3 is TGCGCCAGCAGCTCGTACGGGGGGCAGGGATATGGCTACACCTTC. Encoded protein: CASSSYGGQGYGYTF.

This chain joins TRBV6-1 and TRBJ2-1; 7 bases map to TRBD1. The germline V gene encodes CDR1 MNHNS and CDR2 SASEGT. The length of the CDR3 is 16 residues. Unmatched junction bases numbered 7, after V lost 1 base and J lost 4 bases. As DNA, the CDR3 is TGTGCCAGCAGTGAAGGGACAGGAACTCTGTACAATGAGCAGTTCTTC. Translated, it gives CASSEGTGTLYNEQFF.